A single sample gave rise to the 24 T cell receptor beta chains below, sequenced in a study of T cell changes during pregnancy in multiple sclerosis. This table comes from immunoSEQ multiplex PCR, and its TCRdb copy is limited to in-frame clones, with some not included. The sample has roughly 79,000 clones; 80% to 95% are singletons. This specimen was peripheral blood, taken in the second trimester of pregnancy. The origin of the receptors is a female donor in good health, enrolled as a control in a pregnancy study.

The gene calls are TRBV6-4 and TRBJ2-1; TRBD1 matches at 9 bases. V dropped 2 bases and J dropped 3; count of bases not matched to a gene: 2. This CDR3 is built from 15 residues. Germline lookup yields CDR1 MRHNA and CDR2 SNTAGT. The CDR3 reads CASSDGTGFYNEQFF. The CDR3 DNA is TGTGCCAGCAGTGACGGGACAGGGTTCTACAATGAGCAGTTCTTC.

The V and J genes are TRBV7-9 and TRBJ2-4; TRBD2 might be the D (5 bases). V was shortened by 1 base and J by 6 bases, with 13 bases between the two germline ends. Germline V gives CDR1 SEHNR, CDR2 FQNEAQ (reference sequence). This CDR3 is 15 amino acids long. The CDR3 sequence: CASSLGSIGGNIQYF. CDR3 in DNA: TGTGCCAGCAGCTTAGGTTCTATAGGAGGAAACATTCAGTACTTC.

V usage is TRBV7-6 and J usage is TRBJ2-1; D is perhaps TRBD2 (5 bases). Trimming cost V 5 bases and J 9 bases, with 17 bases left between them. The CDR3 extends over 14 amino acids. Per germline, CDR1 SGHVS and CDR2 FNYEAQ. The CDR3 loop reads CASSITRGLGEQFF. In DNA form, the CDR3 reads TGTGCCAGCAGCATCACACGGGGTTTGGGTGAGCAGTTCTTC.

As DNA, the CDR3 is TGTGCCAGCAGCGTAGACAGGGGCGATCAGCCCCAGCATTTT. Translated, it gives CASSVDRGDQPQHF. The chain recombines TRBV7-8 with TRBJ1-5; 8 bases fit TRBD1. Germline CDR1 is SGHVS and CDR2 is FQNEAQ. Trimming at V came to 5 bases and at J to 5 bases, leaving 5 bases not matched to a gene. The CDR3 sequence is 14 residues long.

The chain has TRBV7-9 and TRBJ1-6; 9 bases match TRBD1. Germline trimming cut 3 bases from V and 9 bases from J; bases unmatched to any gene: 6. This CDR3 contains 15 residues. CDR1 and CDR2 from the germline V gene are SEHNR and FQNEAQ (reference sequence). CDR3 region: CASSFAGQGSSPLHF. Here the CDR3 DNA reads TGTGCCAGCAGCTTTGCCGGACAGGGGTCTTCACCCCTCCACTTT.

The rearrangement joins TRBV19 to TRBJ1-6; 8 bases are a match to TRBD1. The V and J ends lost 5 bases and 7 bases, in that order; junction bases with no gene match: 7. The CDR3 is made up of 15 amino acids. CDR1 is LNHDA and CDR2 is SQIVND in the germline V gene (reference sequence). The CDR3 reads CASSPRQGSNSPLHF. CDR3 DNA sequence: TGTGCCAGTAGTCCCAGACAGGGGAGCAATTCACCCCTCCACTTT.

V gene TRBV19 combines with J gene TRBJ1-1, with TRBD1 matching 9 bases. This CDR3 has 16 residues. Losses at the gene ends were 6 bases for V and 0 bases for J; bases not matched to a gene: 8. Germline V lookup: CDR1 LNHDA, CDR2 SQIVND (reference sequence). This CDR3 is CASRFGTGTMNTEAFF. The CDR3 DNA follows: TGTGCCAGTAGGTTCGGGACAGGGACCATGAACACTGAAGCTTTCTTT.

The chain employs TRBV18 and TRBJ1-1; maybe TRBD1 (6 bases). Trimming shortened V by 6 bases and J by 2 bases, and 13 bases separated the two germline ends. This CDR3 has 14 residues. Per germline, CDR1 KGHSH and CDR2 LQKENI. CDR3 bases: TGTGCCAGCTCCTCCTACAGGGTAAACACTGAAGCTTTCTTT. Its translation is CASSSYRVNTEAFF.

The chain is built from TRBV6-1 and TRBJ2-5; possibly TRBD1 for D (5 bases). V was shortened by 2 bases and J by 4 bases, with 11 bases between the two germline ends. The CDR3 has 14 amino acids. Germline V lookup: CDR1 MNHNS, CDR2 SASEGT. The CDR3 is CASSEPRQLETQYF. In DNA form, the CDR3 reads TGTGCCAGCAGTGAACCGCGACAGCTAGAGACCCAGTACTTC.

The chain combines TRBV5-4 with TRBJ2-7; 7 bases are a match to TRBD1. In germline, CDR1 is SGHNT, CDR2 YYREEE (reference sequence). Germline trimming cut 4 bases from V and 0 bases from J; bases unmatched to any gene: 13. CDR3 length equals 17 residues. This CDR3 is CASSQDLTGENSYEQYF. The CDR3 DNA reads TGTGCCAGCAGCCAAGACTTAACAGGGGAAAACTCCTACGAGCAGTACTTC.

This chain uses TRBV30 with TRBJ1-4; TRBD1 aligns across 8 bases. J was trimmed by 7 bases and V by 2 bases; bases with no gene match: 18. The germline CDR1 and CDR2 sequences are GTSNPN and SVGIG (reference sequence). The CDR3 is 18 residues long. The CDR3 loop reads CAWSLSFQLDRVGEKLFF. CDR3 in DNA: TGTGCCTGGAGTCTCTCGTTCCAATTGGACAGGGTGGGTGAAAAACTGTTTTTT.

The chain couples TRBV4-3 to TRBJ1-1; TRBD1 agrees at 7 bases. Trimming removed 0 bases from V and 5 bases from J; junction bases left unmatched: 3. The CDR3 is 14 residues long. CDR1 is LGHNA and CDR2 is YSLEER in the germline V gene. The CDR3 DNA reads TGCGCCAGCAGCCAAGAAGGGGGACAGACTGAAGCTTTCTTT. Translated, it gives CASSQEGGQTEAFF.

The chain carries TRBV7-2 and TRBJ2-2, with a tentative D call TRBD2 (5 bases). CDR3 size: 15 residues. The V gene lost 8 bases and the J gene lost 6 bases, with 19 bases spanning the gap. CDR1 and CDR2 from the germline V gene are SGHTA and FQGNSA. The CDR3 loop reads CASARASAASGELFF. The CDR3 bases are TGTGCCAGCGCGAGGGCGAGCGCGGCGTCCGGGGAGCTGTTTTTT. The variable domain in full, with the rest retrieved from reference TRBV7-2 and TRBJ2-2, is GAGVSQSPSNKVTEKGKDVELRCDPISGHTALYWYRQSLGQGLEFLIYFQGNSAPDKSGLPSDRFSAERTGGSVSTLTIQRTQQEDSAVYLCASARASAASGELFFGEGSRLTVL.

The chain employs TRBV5-1 and TRBJ1-1; D is ambiguous. The length of the CDR3 is 15 residues. Germline V lookup: CDR1 SGHRS, CDR2 YFSETQ. The ends were cut back, 0 bases at V and 2 bases at J, with 11 bases in the middle. The CDR3 sequence is CASSLDSGRNTEAFF. The CDR3 bases are TGCGCCAGCAGCTTGGACTCGGGGAGAAACACTGAAGCTTTCTTT. The full variable domain, with the rest looked up from reference TRBV5-1 and TRBJ1-1, is KAGVTQTPRYLIKTRGQQVTLSCSPISGHRSVSWYQQTPGQGLQFLFEYFSETQRNKGNFPGRFSGRQFSNSRSEMNVSTLELGDSALYLCASSLDSGRNTEAFFGQGTRLTVV.

The chain recombines TRBV5-1 with TRBJ1-4; 8 nucleotides agree with TRBD1. There are 17 residues in the CDR3. Germline trimming cut 0 bases from V and 0 bases from J; bases unmatched to any gene: 4. CDR1 and CDR2 from the germline V gene are SGHRS and YFSETQ. CDR3 DNA: TGCGCCAGCAGCTTGGGACAGGGGTATACAACTAATGAAAAACTGTTTTTT. Its protein product is CASSLGQGYTTNEKLFF.

This sequence joins TRBV7-2 and TRBJ2-3; D possibly corresponds to TRBD2 (5 bases). The CDR3 is 17 residues long. CDR1 is SGHTA and CDR2 is FQGNSA in the germline V gene. V dropped 5 bases and J dropped 0 bases, with 18 bases sitting between them. DNA of the CDR3: TGTGCCAGCAGCGTCTCGGGGAGCCCGTTTAGCACAGATACGCAGTATTTT. It codes for CASSVSGSPFSTDTQYF.

CDR3 DNA sequence: TGTGCCAGCAGACTCGGGAGCCAAGGGGAGCAGTTCTTC. Translation gives CASRLGSQGEQFF. The chain couples TRBV5-4 to TRBJ2-1; D may be TRBD2 (6 bases). Trimming left V 5 bases short and J 10 bases short, with 16 bases between. Germline CDR1 reads SGHNT; CDR2 reads YYREEE (reference sequence). CDR3 length: 13 amino acids.

In its sample, this clone was seen many times. The gene calls are TRBV6-4 and TRBJ2-1, with 9 positions matching TRBD2. The CDR3 loop spans 16 amino acids. Germline CDR1 and CDR2: MRHNA and SNTAGT. V was pared by 0 bases and J by 9 bases, with 9 bases of the junction left unmatched. The CDR3: CASSDSISSGVSEQFF. The CDR3 nucleotides read TGTGCCAGCAGTGACTCGATATCTAGCGGGGTTAGTGAGCAGTTCTTC.

This clone occurred a few times. V usage is TRBV19 and J usage is TRBJ1-2; no definite D call. Trimming cost V 3 bases and J 13 bases, with 15 bases left between them. Germline V gene sequence: CDR1 LNHDA, CDR2 SQIVND (reference sequence). The CDR3 covers 12 residues. The DNA of the CDR3 is TGTGCCAGTAGTATGGATTGGACCGGGAGCACCTTC. Translated, it gives CASSMDWTGSTF.

This sequence joins TRBV5-6 and TRBJ1-5; tentatively, D is TRBD1 (6 bases). Germline CDR1 SGHDT, CDR2 YYEEEE. The V end was cut by 5 bases, the J end by 4 bases, with 13 bases between. The CDR3 loop spans 14 amino acids. The CDR3: CASSWGHGNQPQHF. CDR3 sequence (DNA): TGTGCCAGCAGTTGGGGACACGGGAATCAGCCCCAGCATTTT. The full variable domain, rest sourced from reference TRBV5-6 and TRBJ1-5, is DAGVTQSPTHLIKTRGQQVTLRCSPKSGHDTVSWYQQALGQGPQFIFQYYEEEERQRGNFPDRFSGHQFPNYSSELNVNALLLGDSALYLCASSWGHGNQPQHFGDGTRLSIL.

The chain couples TRBV11-3 to TRBJ2-4; D possibly corresponds to TRBD1 (6 bases). CDR3 length equals 16 residues. Germline values: CDR1 SGHNT, CDR2 YENEEA. The germline V and J ends were trimmed by 0 bases and 5 bases, with 14 bases remaining between them. The CDR3 nucleotides read TGTGCCAGCAGCTTAGATGGACAGAGAGTTGAAAACATTCAGTACTTC. It yields the protein CASSLDGQRVENIQYF.

The J gene is TRBJ2-7, the V gene TRBV30; 8 nucleotides line up with TRBD2. Germline V lookup: CDR1 GTSNPN, CDR2 SVGIG (reference sequence). V dropped 3 bases and J dropped 2; count of bases not matched to a gene: 9. The CDR3 loop spans 15 amino acids. The CDR3, as DNA: TGTGCCTGGAGGGATAAGCGGGGGTCCCCCTACGAGCAGTACTTC. It encodes CAWRDKRGSPYEQYF.

This sequence joins TRBV5-1 and TRBJ1-3; 7 bases line up with TRBD1. Germline V lookup: CDR1 SGHRS, CDR2 YFSETQ. The length of the CDR3 is 16 residues. With 1 base clipped from V and 2 bases from J, the junction kept 6 bases outside the gene matches. This chain's CDR3 is CASSLRQTGTGNTIYF. For the CDR3, the DNA is TGCGCCAGCAGCTTGCGTCAGACAGGGACTGGAAACACCATATATTTT.

V gene TRBV18 combines with J gene TRBJ1-3, with D maybe TRBD1 (6 bases). CDR1 and CDR2 (germline): KGHSH, LQKENI. The CDR3 sequence is 17 residues long. V lost 1 base to trimming and J lost 0 bases, with 13 bases between them. CDR3 protein: CASSPLPGQISGNTIYF. The CDR3 nucleotides are TGTGCCAGCTCACCACTGCCGGGACAAATCTCTGGAAACACCATATATTTT.